These 18 T cell receptor beta chains were all obtained from the same sample, sequenced in a study of blood T cell repertoires in COVID-19. Sequencing was performed with immunoSEQ multiplex PCR; in TCRdb, only in-frame clones are kept and a portion is missing. The sample lists under 350,000 clones, under 90% occurring once. The material sequenced was peripheral blood. The receptors shown here come from a woman in her 30s with COVID-19, enrolled during active disease.

Only one count was recorded for this clone. Because the CDR3's place on the DNA is in doubt, the DNA is left out and the CDR3 is given as listed by TCRdb. V gene TRBV18 combines with J gene TRBJ2-1; the D call of TRBD1 is as the table states it, not checked on the DNA. The CDR3 contains 12 residues when both ends are counted. Germline-derived CDR1 and CDR2 are KGHSH and LQKENI. CDR3 region: CASSPSLDKQFF.

Only a few counts were recorded for this clone. J is TRBJ2-2 and V is TRBV7-2; 9 nucleotides agree with TRBD1. The CDR3 consists of 17 residues. Losses at the gene ends were 1 base for V and 4 bases for J; bases not matched to a gene: 7. Germline V gene lookup returns CDR1 SGHTA and CDR2 FQGNSA. This CDR3 is CASSLVQGALGTGELFF. The CDR3, as DNA: TGTGCCAGCAGCTTAGTACAGGGGGCGCTTGGCACCGGGGAGCTGTTTTTT.

The chain employs TRBV24-1 and TRBJ2-1, with 11 bases that match TRBD1. CDR1 and CDR2 (germline): KGHDR, SFDVKD. The V and J ends lost 11 bases and 8 bases, in that order; junction bases with no gene match: 7. This CDR3 is built from 13 residues. CDR3 in DNA: TGTGCCATCGGACAGGGGGCCAGAGATGAGCAGTTCTTC. This codes for CAIGQGARDEQFF.

This chain links TRBV19 with TRBJ2-2, with 9 positions matching TRBD1. Trimming took 7 bases from V and 2 from J; bases not matched to a gene: 8. The CDR3 sequence is 16 residues long. Germline loops: CDR1 LNHDA, CDR2 SQIVND (reference sequence). The DNA for the CDR3 is TGTGCCAGTACCTCACCGGGACAGGGAAACACCGGGGAGCTGTTTTTT. This sequence encodes CASTSPGQGNTGELFF.

V usage is TRBV6-5 and J usage is TRBJ2-7; D may be TRBD1 (6 bases). Trimming took 6 bases from V and 5 from J, leaving 17 bases between them. The CDR3 spans 14 residues. CDR1 is MNHEY, CDR2 SVGAGI, per germline. The CDR3 spells CASRHGTRAHEQYF. The CDR3 DNA reads TGTGCCAGCAGACACGGGACAAGGGCCCACGAGCAGTACTTC.

This chain connects TRBV27 to TRBJ2-7, with 10 bases that match TRBD1. CDR1 MNHEY and CDR2 SMNVEV come from the germline V gene (reference sequence). V lost 2 bases, J lost 5 bases, and 6 bases stayed unmatched. The CDR3 runs to 15 residues. CDR3 protein: CASSLSETGGDEQYF. In nucleotides, the CDR3 is TGTGCCAGCAGTTTAAGCGAGACAGGGGGCGACGAGCAGTACTTC.

This rearrangement joins TRBV11-1 to TRBJ2-3, with 14 nucleotides matching TRBD2. The germline V gene has CDR1 SGHAT and CDR2 FQDESV (reference sequence). V trimming: 3 bases; J trimming: 6 bases; junction bases outside the gene matches: 2. The CDR3 runs to 15 residues. CDR3 loop: CASSFGLAGGDTQYF. DNA of the CDR3: TGTGCCAGCAGCTTCGGACTAGCGGGGGGTGATACGCAGTATTTT.

The chain is built from TRBV4-1 and TRBJ1-2; D unclear. CDR3 size: 11 residues. Trimming took off 5 bases at V and 4 bases at J, with 5 bases between the two ends. The germline V gene encodes CDR1 MGHRA and CDR2 YSYEKL. CDR3 loop: CASSGTYGYTF. CDR3 DNA: TGCGCCAGCAGCGGCACCTATGGCTACACCTTC.

Here the CDR3 DNA reads TGTGCCAGTAGAGGACAGGGGGCCTACGAGCAGTACTTC. Protein product: CASRGQGAYEQYF. This chain links TRBV19 with TRBJ2-7; 10 nucleotides match TRBD1. The CDR3 sequence is 13 residues long. Germline-derived CDR1 and CDR2 are LNHDA and SQIVND (reference sequence). V shed 6 bases, J shed 2 bases, and the junction held 1 base outside the gene matches. The full variable domain, completed using reference TRBV19 and TRBJ2-7, is DGGITQSPKYLFRKEGQNVTLSCEQNLNHDAMYWYRQDPGQGLRLIYYSQIVNDFQKGDIAEGYSVSREKKESFPLTVTSAQKNPTAFYLCASRGQGAYEQYFGPGTRLTVT.

The chain combines TRBV7-2 with TRBJ2-7, with 7 bases aligning to TRBD2. The V gene's germline CDR1 is SGHTA and CDR2 FQGNSA. This CDR3 contains 13 residues. With 4 bases clipped from V and 3 bases from J, the junction kept 3 bases outside the gene matches. CDR3 coding DNA: TGTGCCAGCAGCTCTAGCGGATACTACGAGCAGTACTTC. This translates into CASSSSGYYEQYF.

This rearrangement joins TRBV5-1 to TRBJ2-3; the D gene is possibly TRBD2 (6 bases). CDR3 size: 15 residues. The V gene lost 2 bases and the J gene lost 5 bases, with 15 bases spanning the gap. From germline, CDR1 is SGHRS and CDR2 YFSETQ. In DNA, the CDR3 is TGCGCCAGCAGCTTTAGGAGGGGCCAGGTAGATACGCAGTATTTT. This encodes CASSFRRGQVDTQYF.

The J gene is TRBJ2-1, the V gene TRBV2, with a weak D call TRBD1 (5 bases). CDR1 and CDR2 from the germline V gene are SNHLY and FYNNEI. Deletions cut 6 bases from V and 6 bases from J, with 12 bases between. The CDR3 has 13 amino acids. This CDR3 reads CASSQGLSNEQFF. CDR3 sequence (DNA): TGTGCCAGCAGCCAGGGTTTATCCAATGAGCAGTTCTTC.

The chain couples TRBV6-1 to TRBJ1-1; possibly TRBD1 for D (5 bases). CDR1 and CDR2 from the germline V gene are MNHNS and SASEGT. The V end was cut by 2 bases, the J end by 10 bases, with 11 bases between. The CDR3 runs 12 residues. The CDR3 loop is CASSEPPGGAFF. The CDR3 DNA is TGTGCCAGCAGTGAACCCCCCGGGGGAGCTTTCTTT.

This rearrangement joins TRBV3-1 (or the pseudogene TRBV3-2) to TRBJ2-7; D unresolved. V lost 4 bases to trimming and J lost 1 base, with 11 bases between them. Germline lookup yields CDR1 LGHDT and CDR2 YNNKEL (reference sequence). The CDR3 covers 14 residues. As DNA, the CDR3 is TGTGCCAGCAGCCCACTAATGTCGTCCTACGAGCAGTACTTC. Its translation is CASSPLMSSYEQYF.

The sample holds one count of this clone. At the DNA level, this CDR3 is encoded by other sequences in the same sample as well. The chain is built from TRBV19 and TRBJ1-2, with 9 bases identical to TRBD1. CDR3 length: 14 amino acids. The V gene's germline CDR1 is LNHDA and CDR2 SQIVND (reference sequence). V lost 5 bases to trimming and J lost 2 bases; unmatched junction nucleotides: 3. The CDR3 DNA reads as TGTGCCAGTAGTGCCGGGACAGGGAACTATGGCTACACCTTC. Translated, it gives CASSAGTGNYGYTF.

The chain joins TRBV4-3 to TRBJ1-4; D gene ambiguous. Germline V gives CDR1 LGHNA, CDR2 YSLEER. This CDR3 is built from 15 residues. Trimming took off 0 bases at V and 8 bases at J, with 13 bases between the two ends. The CDR3 is CASSQDIGEKEKLFF. The CDR3 DNA reads as TGCGCCAGCAGCCAAGATATTGGAGAGAAGGAAAAACTGTTTTTT.

This clone was seen once. V usage is TRBV7-2 and J usage is TRBJ2-5; the match to TRBD1 covers 7 bases. The CDR3 has 14 amino acids. Trimming took 5 bases from V and 2 from J; bases not matched to a gene: 5. Germline V gene sequence: CDR1 SGHTA, CDR2 FQGNSA. DNA for the CDR3: TGTGCCAGCAGCAAGGGACAGCTACAAGAGACCCAGTACTTC. Protein product: CASSKGQLQETQYF.

The chain combines TRBV9 with TRBJ2-1; 8 bases align to TRBD1. V lost 4 bases to trimming and J lost 3 bases; unmatched junction nucleotides: 6. The CDR3 totals 15 residues. Germline V gene lookup returns CDR1 SGDLS and CDR2 YYNGEE. CDR3 coding DNA: TGTGCCAGCAGCCCTCAACAGGGGGTCTACAATGAGCAGTTCTTC. Its translation is CASSPQQGVYNEQFF.